The present T cell receptor (beta chain) was sequenced within a study of CD8+CD57+ T cells in acquired aplastic anemia. Study-wide results and caveats: Patients and controls shared 25 to 30 CD8+ CDR3 sequences.

Between the trimmed V and J ends, which lost 4 bases and 1 base, there was a span of 10 bases. Germline-derived CDR1 and CDR2 are SEHNR and FQNEAQ (reference sequence). This CDR3 contains 14 residues. Patients picked for sequencing had shown CD8+CD57+ cell expansion detected by flow cytometry. At blood sampling, none of the patients had yet received therapy. CDR3 and TCR beta VDJ profiling relied on genomic DNA as the template. In TCRdb, the reads were re-called with MiXCR into one record per CDR3 protein. The sample holds about 160,000 distinct CDR3 sequences, 71% seen once. A few counts support this clonotype. Its cognate antigen is unknown.

The material sequenced was sorted CD4+, CD8+, or CD8+CD57+ T cells (not recorded which) from PBMCs. The sequence was collected from a human donor with aplastic anemia. The chain carries TRBV7-9 and TRBJ2-5, with D perhaps matching TRBD2 (6 bases). The CDR3 loop is CASSSAGSQETQYF. The CDR3 bases are TGTGCCAGCAGCTCCGCGGGAAGCCAAGAGACCCAGTACTTC.